A selection of T cell receptor beta chains follows, all from one sample in a study of blood T cells in healthy people across ages. TCRdb re-analysed the 5' RACE reads in MiXCR, keeping a single row per CDR3 protein. The sample comprises roughly 1.6 million distinct CDR3 sequences, roughly 32% of which are singletons, and roughly 12% rests with the top ten. The source material was blood. Every receptor here comes from a woman in her thirties in good health. Both conserved end residues are part of each CDR3. A D gene is named only where the DNA matches it firmly.

d_call,v_call,j_call,cdr3_aa
.,TRBV2,TRBJ2-3,CASKLGDTQYF
.,TRBV12-3/TRBV12-4,TRBJ1-5,CASSRYGQNNQPQHF
.,TRBV7-2,TRBJ1-5,CASSFPGPYRPQHF
TRBD1,TRBV20-1,TRBJ1-2,CSARPGTGNYGYTF
.,TRBV12-3/TRBV12-4,TRBJ2-1,CASSPRQESNEQFF
TRBD1,TRBV6-6,TRBJ2-5,CASTPGDRGLETQYF
.,TRBV7-2,TRBJ2-1,CASGLLYQRSYNEQFF
TRBD1,TRBV4-1,TRBJ1-2,CASSQGTGDGYGYTF
.,TRBV5-8,TRBJ1-5,CASSLGSGYSNQPQHF
TRBD2,TRBV27,TRBJ2-3,CASSLGHAYSDRLAGADTQYF
.,TRBV20-1,TRBJ2-7,CSAGGTDYEQYF
.,TRBV20-1,TRBJ1-5,CSARGRQVTDSNQPQHF
.,TRBV20-1,TRBJ2-1,CSAREDTNPYDEQFF
.,TRBV5-1,TRBJ2-1,CASSRSPEGEQFF
.,TRBV5-5,TRBJ2-1,CASSLEPVTGSWNEQFF
.,TRBV29-1,TRBJ2-7,CSVRATKDSYEQYF
TRBD2,TRBV7-9,TRBJ2-1,CASSPGTSGSLSEQFF
TRBD1,TRBV5-1,TRBJ1-1,CASSLNPDRVNTEAFF
TRBD2,TRBV10-1,TRBJ2-3,CASSESRAGGPDTQYF
.,TRBV4-2,TRBJ2-1,CASSQVNSKGYNEQFF